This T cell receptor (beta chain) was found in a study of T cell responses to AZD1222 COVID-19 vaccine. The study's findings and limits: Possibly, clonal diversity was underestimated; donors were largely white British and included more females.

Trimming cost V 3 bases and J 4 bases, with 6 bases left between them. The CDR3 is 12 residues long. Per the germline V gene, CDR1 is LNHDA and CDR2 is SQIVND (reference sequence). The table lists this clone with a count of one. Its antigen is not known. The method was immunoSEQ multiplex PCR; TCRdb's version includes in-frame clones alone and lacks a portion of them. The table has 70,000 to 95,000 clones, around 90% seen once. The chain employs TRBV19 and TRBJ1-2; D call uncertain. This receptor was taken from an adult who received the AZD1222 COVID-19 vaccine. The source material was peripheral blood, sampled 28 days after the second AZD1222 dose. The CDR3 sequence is CASSMVFYGYTF. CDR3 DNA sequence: TGTGCCAGTAGTATGGTCTTCTATGGCTACACCTTC.